This is a list of T cell receptor beta chains from one sample in a study of cytomegalovirus exposure and HLA in healthy donors. The repertoire was sequenced with immunoSEQ multiplex PCR; TCRdb's copy has only in-frame clones and lacks some. The sample lists approximately 74,000 clones; roughly 80% were seen once. The sample consisted of PBMCs. The receptors originated from a woman in her thirties in good health and CMV-seronegative. CDR3s include the opening cysteine and the closing phenylalanine or tryptophan. A D gene is named only where the DNA matches it firmly. Rows may omit the clone size; those that give it use once, few, many or a size class.

D gene	clone size	V gene	J gene	CDR3 DNA	CDR3 protein
NA	NA	TRBV19	TRBJ1-2	TGTGCCAGTAGTATCGACAATAGGGGCTATGGCTACACCTTC	CASSIDNRGYGYTF
TRBD2	few	TRBV6-5	TRBJ2-1	TGTGCCAGCTCCGCCGGATGGGAGGGCAATGAGCAGTTCTTC	CASSAGWEGNEQFF
TRBD1	NA	TRBV4-2	TRBJ1-4	TGTGCCAGCAGCCAAGGGACGGGACAGGGTGTTGAAAAACTGTTTTTT	CASSQGTGQGVEKLFF
NA	NA	TRBV11-2	TRBJ1-2	TGTGCCAGCAGCTTAGGGAGGGCGAGTGGCTACACCTTC	CASSLGRASGYTF
TRBD1	NA	TRBV27	TRBJ2-7	TGTGCCAGCAGCAAGGGACAGTATCCTTCCTACGAGCAGTACTTC	CASSKGQYPSYEQYF
NA	once	TRBV7-2	TRBJ1-4	TGTGCCAGCAGCTTAGGTTTTACGGGGGGTGCTCGCGGTGAAAAACTGTTTTTT	CASSLGFTGGARGEKLFF
TRBD2	NA	TRBV7-8	TRBJ2-5	TGTGCCAGCAGCGAGGGACTAGCGGGGAAAATAAAGTACTTC	CASSEGLAGKIKYF
NA	once	TRBV5-4	TRBJ1-2	TGTGCCAGCAGTTACGCAGGGACTCGTTCTAACTATGGCTACACCTTC	CASSYAGTRSNYGYTF
TRBD1	NA	TRBV28	TRBJ1-2	TGTGCCAGCAGCCCCGCGGGACAGGGGGAGAGGGACTATGGCTACACCTTC	CASSPAGQGERDYGYTF
TRBD1	NA	TRBV5-1	TRBJ2-6	TGCGCCAGCAGGGGGACAGGGGGATCTGGGGCCAACGTCCTGACTTTC	CASRGTGGSGANVLTF
NA	NA	TRBV11-2	TRBJ1-1	TGTGCCAGCAGCTTATCACAGGGTCGGAGTACTGAAGCTTTCTTT	CASSLSQGRSTEAFF
TRBD2	NA	TRBV27	TRBJ2-1	TGTGCCAGCAGTTTAAGACTAGCGGGGTCTGTCTTCAATGAGCAGTTCTTC	CASSLRLAGSVFNEQFF
NA	NA	TRBV6-1	TRBJ2-1	TGTGCCAGCAGATCCGGGACAACGGACAATGAGCAGTTCTTC	CASRSGTTDNEQFF
NA	NA	TRBV7-2	TRBJ1-2	TGTGCCAGCAGCTCCGGGACGGGGGATTATGGCTACACCTTC	CASSSGTGDYGYTF
NA	NA	TRBV5-1	TRBJ1-1	TGCGCCAGCAGCCTCATTGGCTTATCCGCGGGGGGCACTGAAGCTTTCTTT	CASSLIGLSAGGTEAFF
NA	NA	TRBV23-1	TRBJ1-4	TGCGCCAGCAGGCTACCAAGGGAGTCGACTAATGAAAAACTGTTTTTT	CASRLPRESTNEKLFF
TRBD1	NA	TRBV14	TRBJ2-3	TGTGCCAGCAGCCCAAGGGACAGGGGGCAGTCAGATACGCAGTATTTT	CASSPRDRGQSDTQYF
TRBD2	NA	TRBV29-1	TRBJ2-7	TGCAGCGTTCTCCGACTAGCCAGGACCTCCTACGAGCAGTACTTC	CSVLRLARTSYEQYF
NA	few	TRBV7-9	TRBJ1-5	TGTGCCAGCAGCCCCCCGGGACTGCTTAGCAATCAGCCCCAGCATTTT	CASSPPGLLSNQPQHF
TRBD2	NA	TRBV4-1	TRBJ2-1	TGCGCCAGCAGCCAAGGACTAGCGGGGAGGGGCGTCAATGAGCAGTTCTTC	CASSQGLAGRGVNEQFF
NA	once	TRBV9	TRBJ2-7	TGTGCCAGCAGCGTAGAGGCTAGCTCCTACGAGCAGTACTTC	CASSVEASSYEQYF
NA	NA	TRBV7-2	TRBJ2-7	TGTGCCAGCAGCTCCCGGGGGGCCAGGGGGCTGGACGAGCAGTACTTC	CASSSRGARGLDEQYF
NA	NA	TRBV9	TRBJ2-7	TGTGCCAGCAGCGTAGCCCCAGCTGGCGGGGACGAGCAGTACTTC	CASSVAPAGGDEQYF
NA	NA	TRBV2	TRBJ1-1	TGTGCCAGCAGCTCCCGGGATATCGGAAGAGAGGACTTT	CASSSRDIGREDF
TRBD1	NA	TRBV7-9	TRBJ2-5	TGTGCCAGCAGCCTCCGACAGGGATCCGGTGAAGAGACCCAGTACTTC	CASSLRQGSGEETQYF